This TCR beta chain is drawn from a study of cytomegalovirus exposure and HLA in healthy donors. Overall study: A data release that came early held about 89 million unique TCRs from HLA-typed donors.

Study results and limitations: TCR beta sequences reportedly predicted the HLA-A and HLA-B alleles of most subjects accurately. Rare sequences made up most TCRs, while some public TCRs were found in many donors.

This clone appeared a single time. The target antigen is unknown. 60 Vbeta and 13 Jbeta primers were used in PCR. TCRdb's copy holds only in-frame clones and misses some; the assay was immunoSEQ multiplex PCR. The sample records a few hundred thousand clones, about 74% being singletons. The receptor was derived from a woman in her twenties or thirties in good health and CMV-seronegative. The sequenced sample consisted of PBMCs.

CDR3 DNA sequence: TGCGCCAGCAGCTTTACACCTACAGGGGCCGCTGGGGGCTACACCTTC. As protein: CASSFTPTGAAGGYTF. The chain has TRBV5-1 and TRBJ1-2, with TRBD1 identical over 7 bases. Germline CDR1 reads SGHRS; CDR2 reads YFSETQ. V was clipped by 2 bases and J by 8 bases; unmatched bases: 15. The CDR3 is made up of 16 amino acids.